This T cell receptor (beta chain) was recorded in a study of CD8+ T cells in alopecia areata. Study details: Severity scores in treated patients reflected the percentage of scalp affected. Study-level findings and limits: Higher clonality than in normal scalp was seen in lesional scalp, especially alopecia totalis/universalis. Amid tofacitinib therapy, many expanded lesional clones stayed present in scalp and blood.

Trimming took off 4 bases at V and 5 bases at J, with 20 bases between the two ends. This CDR3 is built from 16 residues. CDR1 is MGHRA and CDR2 is YSYEKL in the germline V gene. For this clone: The antigen is unknown.

Indicated treatment: oral pan-JAK inhibitor, 5-10 mg twice daily. Extracted from the samples, RNA was reverse transcribed into cDNA to serve as the sequencing template. The data were produced by immunoSEQ multiplex PCR, yet TCRdb's version contains in-frame clones alone and is incomplete. The data contain a few hundred thousand clones, just over 65% of them singletons. The TCR comes from a human donor with alopecia areata. The J gene is TRBJ1-2, the V gene TRBV4-1; D may be TRBD1 (5 bases). This sample comprised CD4+ T cells sorted from blood, obtained at week 44, from a patient treated with tofacitinib. This CDR3 is CASSRVEGNLLYGYTF. CDR3 nucleotides: TGCGCCAGCAGCCGAGTAGAGGGGAATCTGCTGTATGGCTACACCTTC.